Listed below are T cell receptor beta chains from one sample, sequenced in a study of blood T cell repertoires in COVID-19. Profiled with immunoSEQ multiplex PCR; TCRdb holds only in-frame clones, not every one. The data show roughly 220,000 clones, with more than 75% seen just once and roughly 3% held by the top ten. The sample was peripheral blood. These receptors all stem from a man in his 60s with acute or convalescent COVID-19. The CDR3 runs from the conserved cysteine through the conserved F or W. A D gene is named only where the DNA matches it firmly. Rows give clone size only sometimes, using once, few, many, or a class for an expanded clone.

J: TRBJ1-6
D: .
size: .
V: TRBV28
CDR3: CASSLGRQRNNSPLHF
DNA: TGTGCCAGCAGTTTAGGCCGACAGCGAAATAATTCACCCCTCCACTTT

J: TRBJ1-2
D: .
size: .
V: TRBV27
CDR3: CASSLARANYGYTF
DNA: TGTGCCAGCAGTTTAGCCAGGGCTAACTATGGCTACACCTTC

J: TRBJ2-6
D: TRBD2
size: .
V: TRBV19
CDR3: CASSPGTSGALWANVLTF
DNA: TGTGCCAGTAGTCCCGGGACTAGCGGAGCCCTCTGGGCCAACGTCCTGACTTTC

J: TRBJ2-7
D: .
size: .
V: TRBV4-1
CDR3: CASSRATEATYEQYF
DNA: TGCGCCAGCAGCCGAGCGACGGAGGCAACCTACGAGCAGTACTTC

J: TRBJ1-1
D: TRBD1
size: .
V: TRBV19
CDR3: CASSSRTGGNTEAFF
DNA: TGTGCCAGTAGTTCCCGGACAGGGGGAAACACTGAAGCTTTCTTT

J: TRBJ1-4
D: TRBD1
size: .
V: TRBV4-1
CDR3: CASSQPDRAPTNEKLFF
DNA: TGCGCCAGCAGCCAACCTGACAGGGCCCCAACTAATGAAAAACTGTTTTTT

J: TRBJ1-3
D: TRBD1
size: .
V: TRBV6-5
CDR3: CASRDRAGNTIYF
DNA: TGTGCCAGCAGGGACAGGGCTGGAAACACCATATATTTT

J: TRBJ2-1
D: TRBD2
size: .
V: TRBV5-1
CDR3: CASSLMSSGVGNEQFF
DNA: TGCGCCAGCAGCTTGATGTCCAGCGGGGTAGGCAATGAGCAGTTCTTC

J: TRBJ2-5
D: TRBD2
size: .
V: TRBV9
CDR3: CASSSAGGEFQETQYF
DNA: TGTGCCAGCAGCTCCGCCGGGGGGGAGTTCCAAGAGACCCAGTACTTC

J: TRBJ1-1
D: .
size: .
V: TRBV7-3
CDR3: CASSLNGQGNTEAFF
DNA: TGTGCCAGCAGCTTAAATGGGCAGGGGAACACTGAAGCTTTCTTT

J: TRBJ1-1
D: .
size: .
V: TRBV7-9
CDR3: CASSLTGTEAFF
DNA: TGTGCCAGCAGCTTAACGGGGACTGAAGCTTTCTTT

J: TRBJ1-5
D: .
size: once
V: TRBV28
CDR3: CASSPRYRSNQPQHF
DNA: TGTGCCAGCAGTCCTCGTTACAGAAGCAATCAGCCCCAGCATTTT

J: TRBJ2-7
D: TRBD2
size: .
V: TRBV6-6
CDR3: CASTLREAGHVYEQYF
DNA: TGTGCCAGCACCCTCCGGGAGGCTGGACATGTCTACGAGCAGTACTTC

J: TRBJ2-7
D: TRBD2
size: .
V: TRBV6-5
CDR3: CASSSGTSGRFYEQYF
DNA: TGTGCCAGCAGTTCTGGGACTAGCGGGCGATTTTACGAGCAGTACTTC

J: TRBJ2-2
D: TRBD1
size: few
V: TRBV5-1
CDR3: CASSLAASGTGVSGELFF
DNA: TGCGCCAGCAGCTTGGCCGCGTCAGGGACAGGGGTGAGCGGGGAGCTGTTTTTT

J: TRBJ1-2
D: TRBD1
size: .
V: TRBV7-2
CDR3: CASSRDRNPTNYGYTF
DNA: TGTGCCAGCAGCCGGGACAGGAACCCAACTAACTATGGCTACACCTTC

J: TRBJ1-2
D: .
size: .
V: TRBV19
CDR3: CASSSPGGKLYGYTF
DNA: TGTGCCAGTAGTTCTCCGGGGGGCAAGCTTTATGGCTACACCTTC

J: TRBJ1-4
D: .
size: .
V: TRBV10-3
CDR3: CAISAGFNEKLFF
DNA: TGTGCCATCAGTGCAGGGTTTAATGAAAAACTGTTTTTT

J: TRBJ1-2
D: .
size: .
V: TRBV6-2/TRBV6-3
CDR3: CASSYVGPGVFGYTF
DNA: TGTGCCAGCAGTTACGTCGGGCCAGGGGTATTTGGCTACACCTTC